This passage covers 14 T cell receptor beta chains from one sample sequenced in a study of cytomegalovirus exposure and HLA in healthy donors. A multiplex PCR was run with 60 Vbeta primers and 13 Jbeta primers. TCRdb's table, derived via immunoSEQ multiplex PCR, lists solely in-frame clones and lacks some. The sample features 160,000 or so clones, with approximately 2% in its top ten. Sequencing was performed on PBMCs. Receptor source: a man aged 30-40 years in good health and CMV-seronegative.

The CDR3 DNA follows: TGTGCCAGCAGTTCCCCAGCGGGAGGTAGCGACGAGCAGTACTTC. This encodes CASSSPAGGSDEQYF. V usage is TRBV28 and J usage is TRBJ2-7, with 9 bases fitting TRBD2. The CDR3 consists of 15 residues. The germline V gene encodes CDR1 MDHEN and CDR2 SYDVKM. With V trimmed by 4 bases and J by 5 bases, 9 bases remained unmatched.

The chain has TRBV9 and TRBJ2-1; 9 bases align to TRBD2. Germline values: CDR1 SGDLS, CDR2 YYNGEE. The V segment lost 2 bases and the J segment 7 bases; nucleotides outside the gene matches: 13. CDR3 length: 17 residues. CDR3 DNA: TGTGCCAGCAGCGTGTTGGCGGGAGGGCCGATTGGGAATGAGCAGTTCTTC. It encodes CASSVLAGGPIGNEQFF.

The chain links TRBV11-2 to TRBJ2-5; tentatively, D is TRBD1 (5 bases). The germline V gene has CDR1 SGHAT and CDR2 FQNNGV. Trimming removed 3 bases at V and 2 bases at J, with 13 bases between. This CDR3 contains 15 residues. The CDR3 loop is CASSFGQGQQETQYF. In DNA form, the CDR3 reads TGTGCCAGCAGCTTCGGGCAGGGCCAGCAAGAGACCCAGTACTTC. The full variable domain, rest sourced from reference TRBV11-2 and TRBJ2-5, is EAGVAQSPRYKIIEKRQSVAFWCNPISGHATLYWYQQILGQGPKLLIQFQNNGVVDDSQLPKDRFSAERLKGVDSTLKIQPAKLEDSAVYLCASSFGQGQQETQYFGPGTRLLVL.

The V gene is TRBV7-6, the J gene TRBJ2-1; 14 bases agree with TRBD2. The junction had 14 bases not matched to a gene; V was cut back by 5 bases and J by 8 bases. The CDR3 covers 18 residues. Per germline, CDR1 SGHVS and CDR2 FNYEAQ. The CDR3 coding sequence is TGTGCCAGCAGCCTACCCTCCGGGACTAGCGGGAGAGGCGATGAGCAGTTCTTC. Translating gives CASSLPSGTSGRGDEQFF.

The chain combines TRBV7-8 with TRBJ1-1; D gene ambiguous. Deletions cut 3 bases from V and 3 bases from J, with 8 bases between. There are 13 residues in the CDR3. Germline CDR1 SGHVS, CDR2 FQNEAQ. CDR3 in DNA: TGTGCCAGCAGCTTCGGTCGGGACACTGAAGCTTTCTTT. Translated: CASSFGRDTEAFF.

In regard to this clone: Other DNA sequences in the sample encode the same CDR3. The rearrangement uses TRBV5-1 and TRBJ2-1; TRBD2 is a possible D gene (5 bases). Germline assignment: CDR1 SGHRS and CDR2 YFSETQ. Trimming removed 4 bases at V and 4 bases at J, with 12 bases between. CDR3 length equals 14 residues. For the CDR3, the DNA is TGCGCCAGCAGCGGGTCGGGCGGGTACAATGAGCAGTTCTTC. Translating gives CASSGSGGYNEQFF.

This chain links TRBV7-3 with TRBJ1-1; possible D gene TRBD1, 6 bases. The CDR3 consists of 13 residues. The V end was cut by 5 bases, the J end by 6 bases, with 13 bases between. CDR1 and CDR2 from the germline V gene are SGHTA and FQGTGA. The CDR3 DNA is TGTGCCAGCAGCCCAACAGGGAGCTCTGAAGCTTTCTTT. Translated: CASSPTGSSEAFF.

The V call is TRBV7-9, the J call TRBJ2-5; D remains ambiguous. Germline CDR1 and CDR2: SEHNR and FQNEAQ (reference sequence). V was shortened by 5 bases and J by 4 bases, with 5 bases between the two germline ends. CDR3 size: 11 residues. CDR3: CASSDTETQYF. The CDR3 DNA reads TGTGCCAGCAGCGACACAGAGACCCAGTACTTC. Using reference TRBV7-9 and TRBJ2-5 for the parts outside the CDR3, the full variable domain is DTGVSQNPRHKITKRGQNVTFRCDPISEHNRLYWYRQTLGQGPEFLTYFQNEAQLEKSRLLSDRFSAERPKGSFSTLEIQRTEQGDSAMYLCASSDTETQYFGPGTRLLVL.

This chain uses TRBV11-3 with TRBJ2-7; 11 bases agree with TRBD2. The germline V gene has CDR1 SGHNT and CDR2 YENEEA. There are 19 residues in the CDR3. V was pared by 4 bases and J by 3 bases, with 17 bases of the junction left unmatched. CDR3 protein: CASSWQRDAGGTSGYEQYF. CDR3 nucleotides: TGTGCCAGCAGCTGGCAGAGGGACGCAGGGGGGACTAGCGGCTACGAGCAGTACTTC.

The V gene is TRBV9, the J gene TRBJ2-2, with TRBD2 matching over 7 bases. Per the germline V gene, CDR1 is SGDLS and CDR2 is YYNGEE. CDR3 length: 16 amino acids. The junction had 9 bases not matched to a gene; V was cut back by 3 bases and J by 4 bases. In nucleotides, the CDR3 is TGTGCCAGCAGCGCCCAGGGCCTAGCGGCCACCGGGGAGCTGTTTTTT. Translating it yields CASSAQGLAATGELFF.

The gene calls are TRBV27 and TRBJ2-7; TRBD2 might be the D (6 bases). Trimming stripped 6 bases from V and 3 bases from J, with 15 bases between. From germline, CDR1 is MNHEY and CDR2 SMNVEV (reference sequence). The CDR3 totals 14 residues. The CDR3 DNA reads as TGTGCCAGCAGGCCGGGAGTACCCGACTACGAGCAGTACTTC. Protein sequence: CASRPGVPDYEQYF.

The chain recombines TRBV6-5 with TRBJ2-3, with 13 bases matching TRBD2. Trimming removed 6 bases from V and 5 bases from J; junction bases left unmatched: 8. CDR3 length: 16 residues. Germline V lookup: CDR1 MNHEY, CDR2 SVGAGI. As DNA, the CDR3 is TGTGCCAGCAGATACGGACTAGCGGGAGTGGTAGATACGCAGTATTTT. Protein: CASRYGLAGVVDTQYF.

The chain is built from TRBV11-2 and TRBJ1-1; TRBD1 matches 7 bases. V shed 5 bases and J 1 base; nucleotides not matched to a gene: 13. This CDR3 spans 17 amino acids. Germline V CDR1 and CDR2: SGHAT, FQNNGV. For the CDR3, the DNA is TGTGCCAGCAGCCCCTTACCCGGACAGGCGCAGAACACTGAAGCTTTCTTT. Translating it yields CASSPLPGQAQNTEAFF.

This chain uses TRBV10-3 with TRBJ2-3; D gene ambiguous. V lost 11 bases and J 4 bases, leaving 10 bases between the germline ends. CDR3 length: 11 amino acids. Germline V gives CDR1 ENHRY, CDR2 SYGVKD. The CDR3 loop reads CALGPADTQYF. Here the CDR3 DNA reads TGTGCCCTCGGTCCCGCAGATACGCAGTATTTT.